The present T cell receptor (beta chain) was sequenced within a study of cytomegalovirus exposure and HLA in healthy donors. Study-wide points: When analyzed later, the rates of TCR association showed variation by HLA locus, with DRB1 the most and HLA-C the fewest. Based on reports, TCR beta sequences accurately predicted HLA-A and HLA-B alleles for most subjects.

The CDR3 sequence is 14 residues long. Germline V lookup: CDR1 SGHRS, CDR2 YFSETQ. The V gene lost 3 bases and the J gene lost 4 bases, with 11 bases spanning the gap. 60 Vbeta and 13 Jbeta primers were used in PCR. Study processing details: Tens of millions of unique TCR beta chains, roughly 12 million shared, were counted in a later analysis. Clones were read by immunoSEQ multiplex PCR, and TCRdb kept only the in-frame ones, dropping some. From that table come the V and J calls and clone size; the DNA was used to work out D and trimming. The sample includes roughly 120,000 clones, roughly 80% of them seen just once. The donors were healthy bone marrow donors. In regard to this clone: Its specificity is unknown.

The chain recombines TRBV5-1 with TRBJ1-5, with unresolved D. This receptor was taken from a man in his sixties in good health and CMV-seropositive. Sequencing used PBMCs. The CDR3 is CASSSGAGNQPQHF. The CDR3 coding sequence is TGCGCCAGCAGCTCGGGTGCGGGGAATCAGCCCCAGCATTTT.